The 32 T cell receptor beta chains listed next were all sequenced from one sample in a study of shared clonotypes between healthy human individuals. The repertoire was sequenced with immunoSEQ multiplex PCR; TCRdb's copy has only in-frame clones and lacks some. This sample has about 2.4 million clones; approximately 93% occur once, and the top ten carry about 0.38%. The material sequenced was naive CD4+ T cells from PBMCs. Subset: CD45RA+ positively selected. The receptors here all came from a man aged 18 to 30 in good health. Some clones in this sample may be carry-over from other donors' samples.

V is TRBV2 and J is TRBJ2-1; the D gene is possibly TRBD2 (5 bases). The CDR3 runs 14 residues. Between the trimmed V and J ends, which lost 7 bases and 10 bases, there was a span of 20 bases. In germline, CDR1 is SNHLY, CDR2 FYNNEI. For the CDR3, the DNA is TGTGCCAGCACTCTAGCATCAGTAAGAACCGAGCAGTTCTTC. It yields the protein CASTLASVRTEQFF.

The CDR3 is CASSSPGGGEQYF. CDR3 in DNA: TGTGCCAGCAGTTCCCCGGGGGGCGGCGAGCAGTACTTC. The chain combines TRBV6-1 with TRBJ2-7; possibly TRBD2 for D (7 bases). Trimming stripped 5 bases from V and 6 bases from J, with 14 bases between. The CDR3 consists of 13 residues. CDR1 and CDR2 from the germline V gene are MNHNS and SASEGT.

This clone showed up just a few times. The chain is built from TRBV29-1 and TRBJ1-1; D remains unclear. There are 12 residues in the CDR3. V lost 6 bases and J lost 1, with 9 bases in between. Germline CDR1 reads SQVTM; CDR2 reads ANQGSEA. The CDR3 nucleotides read TGCAGCGTGGCCGGATGGAACACTGAAGCTTTCTTT. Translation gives CSVAGWNTEAFF.

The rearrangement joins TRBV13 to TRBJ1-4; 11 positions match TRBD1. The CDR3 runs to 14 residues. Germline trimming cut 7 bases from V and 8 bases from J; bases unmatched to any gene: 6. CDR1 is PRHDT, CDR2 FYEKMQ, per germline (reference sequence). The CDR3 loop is CASTVDRGREKLFF. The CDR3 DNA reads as TGTGCCAGCACAGTGGACAGGGGGCGCGAAAAACTGTTTTTT.

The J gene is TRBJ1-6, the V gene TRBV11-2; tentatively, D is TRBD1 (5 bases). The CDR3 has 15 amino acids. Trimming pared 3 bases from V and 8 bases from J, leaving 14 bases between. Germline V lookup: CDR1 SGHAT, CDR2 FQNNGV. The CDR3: CASSFSHGRDSPLHF. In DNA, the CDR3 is TGTGCCAGCAGCTTTTCCCACGGCAGGGATTCACCCCTCCACTTT.

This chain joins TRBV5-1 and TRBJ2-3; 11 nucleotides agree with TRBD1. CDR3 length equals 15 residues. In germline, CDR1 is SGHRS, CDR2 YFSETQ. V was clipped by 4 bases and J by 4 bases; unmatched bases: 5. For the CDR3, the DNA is TGCGCCAGCAGCGAGAGGACAGGGGGCGCAGATACGCAGTATTTT. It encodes CASSERTGGADTQYF. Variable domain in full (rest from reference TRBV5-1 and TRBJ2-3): KAGVTQTPRYLIKTRGQQVTLSCSPISGHRSVSWYQQTPGQGLQFLFEYFSETQRNKGNFPGRFSGRQFSNSRSEMNVSTLELGDSALYLCASSERTGGADTQYFGPGTRLTVL.

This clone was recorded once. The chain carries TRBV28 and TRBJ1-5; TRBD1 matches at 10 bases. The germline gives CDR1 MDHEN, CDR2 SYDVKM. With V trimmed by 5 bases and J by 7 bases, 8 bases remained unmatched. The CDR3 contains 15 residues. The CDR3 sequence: CASSVRQGAGQPQHF. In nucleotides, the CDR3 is TGTGCCAGCAGTGTGAGACAGGGGGCCGGGCAGCCCCAGCATTTT.

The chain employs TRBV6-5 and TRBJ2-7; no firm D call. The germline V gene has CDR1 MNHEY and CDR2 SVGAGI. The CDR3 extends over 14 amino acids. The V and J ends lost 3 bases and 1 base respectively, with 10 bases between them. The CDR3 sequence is CASSYSQRSYEQYF. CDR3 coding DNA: TGTGCCAGCAGTTATTCACAGAGATCCTACGAGCAGTACTTC.

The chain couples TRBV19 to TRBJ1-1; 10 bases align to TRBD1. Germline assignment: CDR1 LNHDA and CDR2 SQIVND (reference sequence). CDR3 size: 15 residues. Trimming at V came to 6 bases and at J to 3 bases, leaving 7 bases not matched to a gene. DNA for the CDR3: TGTGCCAGTAGAGACAGGGGGCTAGTGGACACTGAAGCTTTCTTT. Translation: CASRDRGLVDTEAFF.

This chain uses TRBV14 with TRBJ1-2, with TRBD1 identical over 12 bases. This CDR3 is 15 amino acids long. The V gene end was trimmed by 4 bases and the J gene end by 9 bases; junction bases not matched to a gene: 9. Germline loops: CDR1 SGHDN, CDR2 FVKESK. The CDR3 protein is CASSPQPGQGARYTF. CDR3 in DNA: TGTGCCAGCAGCCCTCAACCGGGACAGGGGGCCCGCTACACCTTC.

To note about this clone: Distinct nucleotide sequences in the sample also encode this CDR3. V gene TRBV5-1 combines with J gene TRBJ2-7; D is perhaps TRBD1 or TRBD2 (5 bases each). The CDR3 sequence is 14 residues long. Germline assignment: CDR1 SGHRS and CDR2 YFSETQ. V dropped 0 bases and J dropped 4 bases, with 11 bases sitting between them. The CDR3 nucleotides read TGCGCCAGCAGCTTGGACGGGACCAGTTACGAGCAGTACTTC. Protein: CASSLDGTSYEQYF.

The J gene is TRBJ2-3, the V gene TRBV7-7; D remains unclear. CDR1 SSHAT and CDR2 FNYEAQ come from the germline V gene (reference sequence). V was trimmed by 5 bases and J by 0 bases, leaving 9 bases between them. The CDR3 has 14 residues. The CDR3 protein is CASSPFRSTDTQYF. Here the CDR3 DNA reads TGTGCCAGCAGCCCCTTTCGCAGCACAGATACGCAGTATTTT.

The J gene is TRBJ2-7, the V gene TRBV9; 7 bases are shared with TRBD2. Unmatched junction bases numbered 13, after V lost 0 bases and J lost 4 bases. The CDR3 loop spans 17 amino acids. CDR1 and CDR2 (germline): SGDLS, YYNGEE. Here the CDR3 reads CASSVGGPGGGSYEQYF. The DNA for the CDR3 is TGTGCCAGCAGCGTAGGGGGCCCGGGGGGAGGATCTTACGAGCAGTACTTC.

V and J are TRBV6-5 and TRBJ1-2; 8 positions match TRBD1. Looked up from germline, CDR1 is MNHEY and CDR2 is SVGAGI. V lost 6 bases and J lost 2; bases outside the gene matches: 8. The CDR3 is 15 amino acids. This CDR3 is CASRPRQGKNYGYTF. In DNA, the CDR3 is TGTGCCAGCAGACCTCGACAGGGGAAGAACTATGGCTACACCTTC.

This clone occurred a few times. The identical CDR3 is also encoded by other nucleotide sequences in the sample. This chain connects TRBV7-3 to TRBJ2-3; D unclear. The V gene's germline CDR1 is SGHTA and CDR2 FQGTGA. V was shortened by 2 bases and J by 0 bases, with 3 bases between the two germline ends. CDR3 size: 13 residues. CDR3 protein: CASSLGSTDTQYF. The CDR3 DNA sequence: TGTGCCAGCAGCTTAGGCAGCACAGATACGCAGTATTTT.

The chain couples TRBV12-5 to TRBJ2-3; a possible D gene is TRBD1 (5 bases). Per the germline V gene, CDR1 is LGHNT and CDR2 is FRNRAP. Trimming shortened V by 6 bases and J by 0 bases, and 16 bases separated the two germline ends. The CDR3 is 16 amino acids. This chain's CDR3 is CASGPGAWDSTDTQYF. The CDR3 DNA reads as TGTGCTAGTGGACCTGGGGCGTGGGATAGCACAGATACGCAGTATTTT.

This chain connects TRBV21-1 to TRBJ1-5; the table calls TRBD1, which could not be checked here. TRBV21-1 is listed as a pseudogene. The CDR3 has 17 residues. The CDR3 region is CASSKDGDRGLVEPQHF. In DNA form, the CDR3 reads TGTGCCAGCAGCAAAGATGGGGACAGGGGTTTAGTGGAGCCCCAGCATTTT.

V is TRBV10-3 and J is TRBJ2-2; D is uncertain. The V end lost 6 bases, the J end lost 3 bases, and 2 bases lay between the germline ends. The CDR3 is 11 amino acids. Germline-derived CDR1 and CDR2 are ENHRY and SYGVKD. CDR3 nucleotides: TGTGCCATCAGAGACACCGGGGAGCTGTTTTTT. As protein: CAIRDTGELFF.

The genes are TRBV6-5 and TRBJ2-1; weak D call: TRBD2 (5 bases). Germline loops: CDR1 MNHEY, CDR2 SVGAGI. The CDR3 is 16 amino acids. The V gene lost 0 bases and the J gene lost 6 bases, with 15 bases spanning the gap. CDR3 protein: CASSYSRRGQVNEQFF. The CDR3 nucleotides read TGTGCCAGCAGTTACTCCAGGCGAGGGCAAGTCAATGAGCAGTTCTTC.

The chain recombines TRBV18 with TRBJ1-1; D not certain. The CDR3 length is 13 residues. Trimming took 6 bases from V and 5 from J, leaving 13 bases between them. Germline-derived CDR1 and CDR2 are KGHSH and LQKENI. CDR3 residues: CASSSNGATEAFF. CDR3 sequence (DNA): TGTGCCAGCTCGTCAAACGGTGCTACTGAAGCTTTCTTT.

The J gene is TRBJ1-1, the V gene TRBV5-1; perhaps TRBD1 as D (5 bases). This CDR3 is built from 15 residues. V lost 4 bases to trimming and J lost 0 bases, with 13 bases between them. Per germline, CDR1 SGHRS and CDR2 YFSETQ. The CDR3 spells CASSITDSMNTEAFF. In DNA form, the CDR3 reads TGCGCCAGCAGCATTACCGACAGCATGAACACTGAAGCTTTCTTT.

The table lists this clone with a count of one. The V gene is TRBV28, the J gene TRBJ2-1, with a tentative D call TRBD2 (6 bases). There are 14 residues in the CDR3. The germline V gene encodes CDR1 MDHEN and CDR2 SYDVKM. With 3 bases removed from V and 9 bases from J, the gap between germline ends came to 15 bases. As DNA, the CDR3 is TGTGCCAGCAGTTTCCGACAGACTAGAGGTGAGCAGTTCTTC. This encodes CASSFRQTRGEQFF.

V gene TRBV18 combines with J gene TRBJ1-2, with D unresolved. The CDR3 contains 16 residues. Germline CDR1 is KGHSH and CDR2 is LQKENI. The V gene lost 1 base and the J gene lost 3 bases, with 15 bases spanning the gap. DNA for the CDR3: TGTGCCAGCTCACCACTCCGCGGACCTGTGTACTATGGCTACACCTTC. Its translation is CASSPLRGPVYYGYTF.

The CDR3 here is CASSRLANEGKLFF. In DNA form, the CDR3 reads TGTGCCAGCAGCCGCCTGGCGAATGAGGGAAAACTGTTTTTT. This sequence joins TRBV6-6 and TRBJ1-4; D unclear. Per germline, CDR1 MNHNY and CDR2 SVGAGI (reference sequence). Trimming removed 6 bases from V and 10 bases from J, with 18 bases in between. The CDR3 runs 14 residues.

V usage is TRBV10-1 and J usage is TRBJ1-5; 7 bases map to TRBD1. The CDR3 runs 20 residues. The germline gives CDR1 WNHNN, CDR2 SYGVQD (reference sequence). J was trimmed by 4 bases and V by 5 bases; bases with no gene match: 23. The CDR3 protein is CASSRTPGTAGLLSNQPQHF. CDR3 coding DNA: TGCGCCAGCAGTCGAACCCCCGGGACAGCAGGTTTACTCTCGAATCAGCCCCAGCATTTT.

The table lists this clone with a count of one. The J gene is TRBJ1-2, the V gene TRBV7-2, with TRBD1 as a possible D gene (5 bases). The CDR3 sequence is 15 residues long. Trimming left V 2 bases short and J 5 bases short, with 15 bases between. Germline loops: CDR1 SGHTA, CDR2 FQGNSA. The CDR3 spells CASSLTQGEGYGYTF. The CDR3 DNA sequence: TGTGCCAGCAGCTTAACGCAGGGAGAAGGTTATGGCTACACCTTC.

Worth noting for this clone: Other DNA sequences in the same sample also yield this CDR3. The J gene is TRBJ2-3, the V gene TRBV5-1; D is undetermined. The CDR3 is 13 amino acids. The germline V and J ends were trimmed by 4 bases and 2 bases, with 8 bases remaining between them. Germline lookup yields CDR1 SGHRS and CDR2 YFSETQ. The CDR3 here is CASSLISTDTQYF. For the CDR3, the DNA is TGCGCCAGCAGCCTCATTTCCACAGATACGCAGTATTTT. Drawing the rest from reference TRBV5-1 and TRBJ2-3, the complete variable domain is KAGVTQTPRYLIKTRGQQVTLSCSPISGHRSVSWYQQTPGQGLQFLFEYFSETQRNKGNFPGRFSGRQFSNSRSEMNVSTLELGDSALYLCASSLISTDTQYFGPGTRLTVL.

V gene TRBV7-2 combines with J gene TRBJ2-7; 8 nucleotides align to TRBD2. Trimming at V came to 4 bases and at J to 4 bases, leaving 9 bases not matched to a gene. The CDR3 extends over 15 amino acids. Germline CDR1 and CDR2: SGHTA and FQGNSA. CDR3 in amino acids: CASSSLSGDLYEQYF. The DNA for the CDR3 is TGTGCCAGCAGCTCCCTTAGCGGGGATCTTTACGAGCAGTACTTC.

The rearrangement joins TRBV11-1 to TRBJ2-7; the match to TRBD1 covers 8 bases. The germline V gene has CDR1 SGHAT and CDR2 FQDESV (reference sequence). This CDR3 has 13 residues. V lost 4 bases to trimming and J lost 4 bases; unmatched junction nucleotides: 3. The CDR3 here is CASSWTGWYEQYF. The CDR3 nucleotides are TGTGCCAGCAGCTGGACAGGGTGGTACGAGCAGTACTTC.

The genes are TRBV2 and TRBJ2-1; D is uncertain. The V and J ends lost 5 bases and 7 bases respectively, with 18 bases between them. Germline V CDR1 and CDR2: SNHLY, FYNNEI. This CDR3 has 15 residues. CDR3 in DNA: TGTGCCAGCAGTAGGGCCCTTATGGGATCAAATGAGCAGTTCTTC. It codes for CASSRALMGSNEQFF.

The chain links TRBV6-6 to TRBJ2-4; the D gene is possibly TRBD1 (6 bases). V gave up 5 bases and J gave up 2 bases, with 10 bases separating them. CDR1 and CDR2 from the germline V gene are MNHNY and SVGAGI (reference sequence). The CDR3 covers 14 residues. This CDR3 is CASSPDRSKNIQYF. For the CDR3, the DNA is TGTGCCAGCAGTCCCGACAGGTCCAAAAACATTCAGTACTTC.

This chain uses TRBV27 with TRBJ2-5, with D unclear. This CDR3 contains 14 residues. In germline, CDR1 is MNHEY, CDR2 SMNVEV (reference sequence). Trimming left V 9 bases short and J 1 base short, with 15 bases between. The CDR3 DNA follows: TGTGCCAGTACCGCAAGAAGCCCCCAAGAGACCCAGTACTTC. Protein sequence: CASTARSPQETQYF.